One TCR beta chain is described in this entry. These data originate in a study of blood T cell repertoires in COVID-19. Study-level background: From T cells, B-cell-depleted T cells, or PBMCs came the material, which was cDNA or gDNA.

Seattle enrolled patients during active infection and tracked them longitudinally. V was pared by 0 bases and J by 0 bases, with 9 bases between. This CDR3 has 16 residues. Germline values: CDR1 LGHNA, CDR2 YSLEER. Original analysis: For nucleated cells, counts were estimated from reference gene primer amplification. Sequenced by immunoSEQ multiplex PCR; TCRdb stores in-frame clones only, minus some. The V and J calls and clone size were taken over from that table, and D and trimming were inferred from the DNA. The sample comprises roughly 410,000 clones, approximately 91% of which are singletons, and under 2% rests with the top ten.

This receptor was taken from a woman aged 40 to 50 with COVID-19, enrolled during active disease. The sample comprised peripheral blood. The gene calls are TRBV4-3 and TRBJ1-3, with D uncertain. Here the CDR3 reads CASSQEPQISGNTIYF. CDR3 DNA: TGCGCCAGCAGCCAAGAGCCCCAGATCTCTGGAAACACCATATATTTT.